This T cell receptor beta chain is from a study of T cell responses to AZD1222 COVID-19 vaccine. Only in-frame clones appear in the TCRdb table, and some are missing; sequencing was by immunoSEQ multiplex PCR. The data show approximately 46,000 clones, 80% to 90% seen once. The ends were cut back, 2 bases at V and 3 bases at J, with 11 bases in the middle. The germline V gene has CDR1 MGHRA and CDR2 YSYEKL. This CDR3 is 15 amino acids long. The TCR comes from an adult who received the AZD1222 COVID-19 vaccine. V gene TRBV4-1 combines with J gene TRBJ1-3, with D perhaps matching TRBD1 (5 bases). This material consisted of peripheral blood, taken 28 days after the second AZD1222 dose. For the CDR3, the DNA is TGCGCCAGCAGCCAAAGCTGGGACGGTGGAAACACCATATATTTT. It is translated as CASSQSWDGGNTIYF.